This paragraph reports one TCR beta chain. Between the trimmed V and J ends, which lost 5 bases and 0 bases, there was a span of 14 bases. This CDR3 contains 16 residues. Per the germline V gene, CDR1 is MDHEN and CDR2 is SYDVKM. Method: immunoSEQ multiplex PCR; TCRdb's copy keeps in-frame clones and lacks some. Among around 90,000 clones listed, 94% were seen once. The data originate from a study of technical replicates of blood from a few donors. Specimen: T cells isolated from PBMCs. The rearrangement joins TRBV28 to TRBJ1-5; tentatively, D is TRBD1 (6 bases). This receptor was identified in a human donor in good health. CDR3 nucleotides: TGTGCCAGCAGTCTCGTCAGGGGAATTAGCAATCAGCCCCAGCATTTT. Translated, it gives CASSLVRGISNQPQHF.